This T cell receptor beta chain came from a study of blood T cell repertoires in COVID-19. Whole-study context: The study drew acute and convalescent COVID-19 samples from the United States, Italy and Spain. Nucleic acid was either cDNA or gDNA, and it came from T cells, B-cell-depleted T cells, or PBMCs.

The authors' processing: Amplification from reference gene primers served as the basis for estimated nucleated cell counts. Sequencing was performed with immunoSEQ multiplex PCR; in TCRdb, only in-frame clones are kept and a portion is missing. V and J calls and clone size are given by that table; D and trimming were obtained from the DNA. The sample has 170,000 or so clones, roughly 83% seen once. There are 13 residues in the CDR3. CDR1 and CDR2 from the germline V gene are SGHDT and YYEEEE. The V gene end was trimmed by 1 base and the J gene end by 4 bases; junction bases not matched to a gene: 1. The rearrangement links TRBV5-6 to TRBJ2-7, with 8 bases aligning to TRBD1. The receptor comes from a young man with active or convalescent COVID-19. Sequenced input: peripheral blood. This CDR3 is CASSLRTGYEQYF. Written as DNA, the CDR3 is TGTGCCAGCAGCTTGAGGACAGGGTACGAGCAGTACTTC.